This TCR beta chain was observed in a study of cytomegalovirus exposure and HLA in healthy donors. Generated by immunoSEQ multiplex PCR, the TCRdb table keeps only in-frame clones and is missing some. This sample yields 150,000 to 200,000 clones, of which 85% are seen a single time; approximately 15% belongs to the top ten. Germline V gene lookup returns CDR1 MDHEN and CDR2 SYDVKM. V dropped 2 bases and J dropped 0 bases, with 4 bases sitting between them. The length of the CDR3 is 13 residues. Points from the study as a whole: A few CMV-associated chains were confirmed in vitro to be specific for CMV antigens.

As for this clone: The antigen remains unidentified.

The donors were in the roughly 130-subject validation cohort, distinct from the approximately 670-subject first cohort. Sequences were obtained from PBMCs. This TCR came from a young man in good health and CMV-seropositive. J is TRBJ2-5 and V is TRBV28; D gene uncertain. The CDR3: CASSLADQETQYF. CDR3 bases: TGTGCCAGCAGTTTAGCAGACCAAGAGACCCAGTACTTC.